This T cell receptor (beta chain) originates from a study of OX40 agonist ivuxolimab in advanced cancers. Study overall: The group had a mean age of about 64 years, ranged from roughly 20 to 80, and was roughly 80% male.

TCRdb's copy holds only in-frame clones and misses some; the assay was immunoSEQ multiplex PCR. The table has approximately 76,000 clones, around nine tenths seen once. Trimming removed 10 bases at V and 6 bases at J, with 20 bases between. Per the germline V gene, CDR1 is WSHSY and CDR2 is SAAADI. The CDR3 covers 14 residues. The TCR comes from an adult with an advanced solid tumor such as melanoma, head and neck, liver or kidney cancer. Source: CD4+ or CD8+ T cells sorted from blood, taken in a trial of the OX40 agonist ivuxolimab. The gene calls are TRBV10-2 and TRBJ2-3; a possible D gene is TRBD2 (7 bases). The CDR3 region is CATIEGGAGDTQYF. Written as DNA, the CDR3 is TGCGCCACTATCGAGGGGGGGGCCGGGGATACGCAGTATTTT.